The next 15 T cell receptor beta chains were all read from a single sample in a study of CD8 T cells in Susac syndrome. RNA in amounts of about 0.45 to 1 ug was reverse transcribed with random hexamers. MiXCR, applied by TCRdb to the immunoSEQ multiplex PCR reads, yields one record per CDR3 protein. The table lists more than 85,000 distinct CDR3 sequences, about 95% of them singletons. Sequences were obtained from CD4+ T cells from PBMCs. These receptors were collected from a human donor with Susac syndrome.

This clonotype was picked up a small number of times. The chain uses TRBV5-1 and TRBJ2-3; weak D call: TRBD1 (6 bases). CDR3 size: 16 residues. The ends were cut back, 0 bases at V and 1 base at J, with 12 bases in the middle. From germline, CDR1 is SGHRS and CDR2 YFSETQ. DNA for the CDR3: TGCGCCAGCAGCTTGGGAGGACAGCCGGGCACAGATACGCAGTATTTT. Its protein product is CASSLGGQPGTDTQYF. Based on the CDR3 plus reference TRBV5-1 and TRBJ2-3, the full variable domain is KAGVTQTPRYLIKTRGQQVTLSCSPISGHRSVSWYQQTPGQGLQFLFEYFSETQRNKGNFPGRFSGRQFSNSRSEMNVSTLELGDSALYLCASSLGGQPGTDTQYFGPGTRLTVL.

In DNA, the CDR3 is TGCGCCAGCGGCGGGACAGGGAGCAATCAGCCCCAGCATTTT. Its translation: CASGGTGSNQPQHF. The chain uses TRBV4-1 and TRBJ1-5, with TRBD1 matching over 9 bases. The CDR3 extends over 14 amino acids. The germline V gene has CDR1 MGHRA and CDR2 YSYEKL. V dropped 8 bases and J dropped 1; count of bases not matched to a gene: 3.

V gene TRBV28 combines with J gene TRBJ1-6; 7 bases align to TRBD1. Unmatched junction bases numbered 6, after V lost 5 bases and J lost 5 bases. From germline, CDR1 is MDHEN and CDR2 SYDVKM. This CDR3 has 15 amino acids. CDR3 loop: CASSVTGANNSPLHF. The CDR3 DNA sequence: TGTGCCAGCAGTGTTACAGGGGCAAATAATTCACCCCTCCACTTT.

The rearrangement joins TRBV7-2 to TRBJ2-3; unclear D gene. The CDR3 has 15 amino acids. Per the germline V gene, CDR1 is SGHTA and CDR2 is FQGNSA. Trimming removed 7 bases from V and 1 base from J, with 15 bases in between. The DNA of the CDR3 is TGTGCCAGCACCCAGCTAGGATTAGGCACAGATACGCAGTATTTT. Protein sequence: CASTQLGLGTDTQYF.

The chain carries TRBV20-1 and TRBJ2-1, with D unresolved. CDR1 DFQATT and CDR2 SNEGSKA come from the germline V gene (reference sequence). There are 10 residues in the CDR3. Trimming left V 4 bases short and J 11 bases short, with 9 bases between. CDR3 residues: CSATDRQQFF. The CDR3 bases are TGCAGTGCTACGGACCGTCAGCAGTTCTTC.

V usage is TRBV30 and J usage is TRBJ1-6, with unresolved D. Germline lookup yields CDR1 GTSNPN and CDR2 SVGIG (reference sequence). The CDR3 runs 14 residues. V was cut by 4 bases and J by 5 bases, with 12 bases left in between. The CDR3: CAWTPGVDNSPLHF. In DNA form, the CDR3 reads TGTGCCTGGACCCCCGGAGTGGATAATTCACCCCTCCACTTT.

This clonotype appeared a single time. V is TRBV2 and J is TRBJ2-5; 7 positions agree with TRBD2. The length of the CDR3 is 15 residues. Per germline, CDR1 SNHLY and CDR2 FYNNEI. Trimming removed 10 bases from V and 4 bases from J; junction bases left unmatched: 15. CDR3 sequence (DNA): TGTGCCACTCGAATGAGCGGGGTATGGATAGAGACCCAGTACTTC. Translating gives CATRMSGVWIETQYF.

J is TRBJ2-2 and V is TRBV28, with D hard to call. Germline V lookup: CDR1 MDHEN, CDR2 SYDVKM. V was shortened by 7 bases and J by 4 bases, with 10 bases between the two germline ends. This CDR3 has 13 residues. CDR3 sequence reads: CASTRPITGELFF. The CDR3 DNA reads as TGTGCCAGCACTAGACCGATCACCGGGGAGCTGTTTTTT.

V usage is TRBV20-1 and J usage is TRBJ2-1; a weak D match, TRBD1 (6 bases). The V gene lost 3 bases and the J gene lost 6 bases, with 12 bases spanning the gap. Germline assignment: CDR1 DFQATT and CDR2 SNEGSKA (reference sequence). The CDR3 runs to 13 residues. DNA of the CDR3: TGCAGTGCTAGCGACAGCAGGGGCAATGAGCAGTTCTTC. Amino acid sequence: CSASDSRGNEQFF.

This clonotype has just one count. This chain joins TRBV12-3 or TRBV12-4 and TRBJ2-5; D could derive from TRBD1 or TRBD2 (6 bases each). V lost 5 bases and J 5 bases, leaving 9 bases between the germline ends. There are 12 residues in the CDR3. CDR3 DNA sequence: TGTGCCAGCAGTGGGGGGCCGGAGACCCAGTACTTC. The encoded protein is CASSGGPETQYF.

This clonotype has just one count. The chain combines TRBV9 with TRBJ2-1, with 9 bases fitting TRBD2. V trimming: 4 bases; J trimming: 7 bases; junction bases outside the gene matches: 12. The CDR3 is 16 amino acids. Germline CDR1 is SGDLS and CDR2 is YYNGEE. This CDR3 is CASSLGTSRDLNEQFF. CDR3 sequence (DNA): TGTGCCAGCAGCCTGGGGACTAGCCGGGATCTAAATGAGCAGTTCTTC.

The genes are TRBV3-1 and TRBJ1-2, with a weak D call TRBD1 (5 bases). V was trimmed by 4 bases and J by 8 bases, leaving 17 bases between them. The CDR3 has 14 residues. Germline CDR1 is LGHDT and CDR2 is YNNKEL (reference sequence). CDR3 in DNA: TGTGCCAGCAGCCTCCAACCGAGACAGACGGGCTACACCTTC. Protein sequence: CASSLQPRQTGYTF.

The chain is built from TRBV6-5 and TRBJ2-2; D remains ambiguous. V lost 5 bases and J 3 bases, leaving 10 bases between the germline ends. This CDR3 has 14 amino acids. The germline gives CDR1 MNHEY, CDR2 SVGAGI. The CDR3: CASSTLVDTGELFF. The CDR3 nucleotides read TGTGCCAGCAGTACGTTAGTAGACACCGGGGAGCTGTTTTTT.

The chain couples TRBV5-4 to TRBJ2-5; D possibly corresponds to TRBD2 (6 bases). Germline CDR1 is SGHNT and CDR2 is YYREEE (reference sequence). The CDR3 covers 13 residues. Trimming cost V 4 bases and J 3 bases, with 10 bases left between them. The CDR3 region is CASSNRREETQYF. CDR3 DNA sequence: TGTGCCAGCAGCAATAGGAGGGAAGAGACCCAGTACTTC.

In nucleotides, the CDR3 is TGTGCCAGCAGTATTTCGACAGGGGAAGCTTTCTTT. Its protein is CASSISTGEAFF. The V call is TRBV12-3 or TRBV12-4, the J call TRBJ1-1; TRBD1 matches at 7 bases. The trim removed 5 bases at V and 8 bases at J, leaving 5 bases unmatched. The CDR3 spans 12 residues.